This T cell receptor beta chain was sequenced during a study of PD-1 and CTLA-4 blockade in melanoma. Unmatched junction bases numbered 4, after V lost 7 bases and J lost 1 base. This CDR3 comprises 13 residues. Germline CDR1 and CDR2: MGHRA and YSYEKL. This table comes from immunoSEQ multiplex PCR, and its TCRdb copy is limited to in-frame clones, with some not included. The sample lists roughly 30,000 clones, under 95% seen once, with about 8.6% in the top ten. The sequence derives from a human donor with melanoma. The sample in question was CD8+ T cells from peripheral blood, obtained from a patient given anti-PD-1 treatment. The chain couples TRBV4-1 to TRBJ2-7, with 7 bases aligning to TRBD2. CDR3 region: CASKGEGSYEQYF. In DNA, the CDR3 is TGCGCCAGCAAAGGGGAGGGATCCTACGAGCAGTACTTC.